This TCR beta chain appears in the sequencing data of a study of human T cells and chemical hapten exposure (dated by TCRdb to the early 2020s). Broadly, across the study: For sensitization, 2% DPC in acetone was applied to a 2 cm by 2 cm area of upper inner arm skin. Weekly therapeutic DPC doses were additionally applied to the scalp of patients throughout the roughly 23-week study period. The libraries were sequenced as a pool, and the TCR yield per sample differed mostly because of small variations in library volumes within the pool. Blood samples were taken from patients before sensitization (week 0) and at 2, 6 and about 24 weeks after DPC sensitization. Blood for TCR sequencing was provided by twenty-nine alopecia patients at one to four time points (pre-sensitization, 2, 6 and 24 weeks). The patient cohort, mostly female, included alopecia areata with under or over 50% scalp involvement, alopecia totalis and alopecia universalis. Patch testing on the upper back used Finn chambers containing 0.01% DPC, with scoring done after 6 days according to International Contact Dermatitis Research Group standards. This study followed changes in the peripheral blood TCR repertoire in vivo during primary and secondary sensitization of alopecia patients to the hapten diphenylcyclopropenone (DPC). The paper's findings and limits, for the study overall: Expanded TCRs formed significantly more large CDR3 similarity clusters than pre-sensitization or healthy control sets, consistent with antigen-driven responses. Because every patient had alopecia, a presumed autoimmune disease, the patients' immune response might differ from that of healthy individuals. Patch test score correlated positively with the number of PT1 expanded TCRs, reaching significance at thresholds 8, 16 and 32 but not at 4. Repeated subsampling changed both the strength of the expansion versus patch-test correlation and the threshold at which the correlation became significant. DPC sensitization did not change how many TCRs were above 1 in 1000 frequency, and no evidence was found of alterations in global repertoire structure.

Reading from cysteine to phenylalanine, the CDR3 counts 14 amino acids. The retained sequence is limited to the CDR3, 42 bases, with the frame set at the first base. Deletion took 2 bases off V and 6 bases off J, with a span of 13 bases between the germline ends. Libraries were made using RACE. TCRdb lists the instrument as NextSeq 500. Library preparation attached unique molecular identifiers to individual cDNA molecules for quantitative, reproducible TCR counting. Each blood RNA sample was used to sequence both TCR alpha and TCR beta chains. The authors' analysis ran thus. Samples had a median of roughly 91,000 TCRs, with a range from about 23,224 to 750,000. V, J and CDR3 annotation of the TCR reads was carried out using the Decombinator software suite. For PS versus PT1 abundance plots, all samples were subsampled to the same number of TCRs (28,000). Expanded TCRs were defined as absent before sensitization and observed at least eight times at the 2-week time point. TCRdb reworked the public reads: Q25 trimming with fastp, MiXCR clone assembly, productive beta chains retained. Each CDR3 protein gets just one entry, which takes the most common genes and DNA from the rows behind it. In this record, the V and J calls reflect TCRdb's handling and not the investigators' own analysis. The sample table lists fewer than 65,000 distinct CDR3 sequences, around a tenth of them with a count of one. Of the sample, 14% to 15% is held by the ten largest clones.

The sample's time point label, in plain terms: pre-sensitization, week 0. The intended sense of this specimen's treatment or condition label: therapeutic diphenylcyclopropenone sensitization with weekly scalp DPC. Blood at each patch-test visit was drawn before the patch test was applied. To be eligible, patients had to be aged 18 to 70, diagnosed with alopecia and judged suitable for DPC therapy, while pregnant patients were excluded. Total RNA was isolated from unfractionated whole blood collected in Tempus Blood RNA tubes. This clonotype appeared a few times. Its antigen is still unknown. Base qualities are not at hand, and no much larger clone is one base apart.

The sequence links TRBV12-3 or TRBV12-4 to TRBJ1-1, with the D gene uncertain. The material was whole blood, obtained in connection with sensitization to the hapten diphenylcyclopropenone (DPC). The sequence was collected from a middle-aged woman with alopecia areata. Some clones in this sample may be carry-over from other donors' samples. The CDR3 protein sequence reads: CASSLTVARAEAFF. The nucleotides read TGTGCCAGCAGTTTAACTGTGGCAAGGGCTGAAGCTTTCTTT.